This TCR beta chain originates from a study of T cells after yellow fever vaccination. CDR3 length equals 13 residues. CDR1 and CDR2 from the germline V gene are SQVTM and ANQGSEA. One entry per CDR3 protein, called by TCRdb with MiXCR from the 5' RACE reads. This table has 35,000 to 55,000 distinct CDR3 sequences, more than 6% appearing once. This clonotype was seen many times. The sample was PBMCs, either bulk or a sorted T-cell subset (CD4+, CD8+, memory, or dextramer-sorted; not recorded which), taken 45 days after the yellow fever booster vaccination. The rearrangement links TRBV29-1 to TRBJ2-1; 14 positions match TRBD2. This clonotype was sampled from a man aged 25-40 years who received the YFV17D yellow fever vaccine. The CDR3, as DNA: TGCAGTGGACTAGCGGGGGGAAACAATGAGCAGTTCTTC. Translation gives CSGLAGGNNEQFF.